The present T cell receptor (beta chain) was sequenced within a study of CD8 T cells in Susac syndrome. Random hexamers were used to reverse transcribe the RNA input (0.5 to 1 ug). TCRdb itself ran the immunoSEQ multiplex PCR reads through MiXCR, one entry per CDR3 protein. The sample has 400,000 or so distinct CDR3 sequences, 75% to 90% seen once. About this clonotype: No antigen is known for it.

Trimming removed 7 bases from V and 7 bases from J; junction bases left unmatched: 9. The CDR3 has 14 amino acids. The germline V gene encodes CDR1 MDHEN and CDR2 SYDVKM. The study, taken as a whole, reports: The authors acknowledged that their TCR sequencing and HLA analysis involved a relatively small number of individuals.

The sample taken for sequencing was CD8+ T cells from PBMCs. This sequence was found in a human donor with multiple sclerosis. The chain couples TRBV28 to TRBJ2-1; 8 bases are shared with TRBD2. In DNA, the CDR3 is TGTGCCAGCAAAGTGGCGGGAGGAGATAATGAGCAGTTCTTC. Amino acid sequence: CASKVAGGDNEQFF.